This TCR beta chain appears in the sequencing data of a study of shared clonotypes between healthy human individuals (dated by TCRdb to 2018 to 2020). Study-wide context: The cohort comprised a couple of women and a few men aged 18 to 49 years. Per donor, leukapheresis produced somewhere between about 0.94 and 9.5 billion PBMCs. For each donor, three plates each were used for CD4 naive and CD4 memory, two plates were used for CD8 naive, and one plate was used for CD8 memory. To increase sequencing depth and limit assay-specific biases, TCR repertoire library preparation and sequencing were carried out by different laboratories using diverse techniques. The study deeply sequenced blood TCR repertoires of about 5 healthy adults to estimate repertoire size and the extent of clonotype sharing between individuals.

In regard to this clone: The antigen it recognizes is unknown. Base-call qualities are not available, and no considerably larger clone is one nucleotide away. The sample has other DNA sequences that encode this CDR3 too.

The V end loses 3 bases and the J end loses 0 bases, and a stretch of 11 bases separates them. The germline V gene gives CDR1 as KGHSH and CDR2 as LQKENI. The CDR3 goes from the cysteine to the phenylalanine over 15 residues. The DNA shown is the 45-base CDR3, in frame from base 1. Healthy HIV-negative adults with no recently reported acute infections or vaccinations were included as donors. All donors were Caucasian adults living in Nashville, Tennessee, USA. CD4+ T cells were enriched by magnetic negative selection, after which naive cells were positively selected on CD45RA and the negative fraction was taken as the memory subset. Blood was obtained by leukapheresis, after which PBMCs were separated by Ficoll-Histopaque density gradient centrifugation and cryopreserved in liquid nitrogen vapor phase. Analytical flow cytometry was used to check the purity and quantity of each magnetically sorted T cell population. Genomic DNA was isolated from every sorted fraction and measured by UV absorbance on a Nanodrop 2000c.

The investigation overall reported the following: Because the study included only a small number of donors, the genetic and exposure-history diversity represented was limited. Compared with non-shared clonotypes, clonotypes shared by all four sorted-subset donors had higher generation probabilities. Incomplete sequencing was indicated by rarefaction of sorted-subset datasets, despite the large sequencing depth. Naive subsets generally had larger estimated clonotype richness than memory subsets did. Approximately 4.8% of naive CD4, 3.5% of naive CD8, about 2.4% of memory CD4, and over 0.35% of memory CD8 clonotypes were shared across several donors. Based on pairwise subsampling, the degree of clonotype sharing among donors was expected to be affected by sequencing depth. Sampling was restricted to blood, and TCR repertoires in tissues likely differ from the TCR repertoires found in blood.

TCR CDR3 regions were amplified from genomic DNA by multiplex PCR using the deep immunoSEQ assay. For each cell subset, the extracted genomic DNA was distributed evenly across all wells of several immunoSEQ 96-well plates, and each plate served as one replicate. For sorted subsets, about 220 ng of genomic DNA, equivalent to some 30,000 T cell genomes, went into each replicate PCR. The purified libraries were quantified using a Qubit 3.0 fluorometer, sized with a Bioanalyzer 2100, and then quantified again using the KAPA Library Quantification kit. Every immunoSEQ 96-well plate was sequenced on a dedicated single-read 150-cycle Illumina NextSeq 550 flow cell. The published analysis was carried out like this. The immunoSEQ output contained only junctional sequences without quality scores, so filtering could not match that applied to full-length reads. Sequences were annotated with PyIR, a Python wrapper for IgBLAST v1.9, and V/J genes and CDR3 were assigned using IMGT germline references. Reads were filtered out if the reads had weak V/J assignments (E-value above 1e-6), no CDR3, stop codons, out-of-frame junctions, or ambiguous translated residues. A V3J clonotype was defined by an identical inferred V gene, J gene, and CDR3 amino acid sequence. Percentage overlap between repertoires was calculated by dividing the number of shared unique clonotypes by the size of the smaller repertoire. RTK rarefaction, the Chao1 estimator, and Recon v2.1 estimates of unobserved clonotypes were used to assess repertoire richness. OLGA was used to compute generation probabilities for all TCRbeta clonotypes that the gDNA method yielded from a few donors. Not all clones reach the TCRdb copy of this immuneACCESS table, which keeps in-frame sequences only. Checked studies attribute under half of the gap to unresolved V genes and leave the rest unexplained. Clonal size and the V and J genes are those of that table, whereas D and trimming came from the DNA. The sample contains roughly 2.6 million clones, approximately 90% of them found a single time. Under 0.15% of the sample rests with the top ten.

Sequenced: naive CD4+ T cells sorted from blood. The meaning of the sample's cell subset or site label: CD45RA+ positively selected. The clonotype was recovered from a man aged 18 to 30 in good health. The chain uses TRBV18 and TRBJ1-2; TRBD1 is a weak D gene call, 6 bases matching. The CDR3 sequence is CASSPPTGANYGYTF. The nucleotide sequence is TGTGCCAGCTCACCCCCGACAGGAGCTAACTATGGCTACACCTTC.